Presented here are 30 T cell receptor beta chains from one specimen sequenced in a study of human T cells and chemical hapten exposure. TCRdb fed the RACE reads into MiXCR, producing one record per CDR3 protein. The sample gives about 99,000 distinct CDR3 sequences, 9.5% to 15% of which show up once; approximately 2% is in the top ten. Described time point: patch test 1, 2 weeks after DPC sensitization. The treatment was: therapeutic diphenylcyclopropenone sensitization with weekly scalp DPC. The specimen comprised whole blood, sampled in connection with sensitization to the hapten diphenylcyclopropenone (DPC). These TCRs come from a woman between 35 and 50 years old with alopecia areata. Some clones in this sample may be carry-over from other donors' samples.

The gene calls are TRBV29-1 and TRBJ2-5; 7 bases agree with TRBD1. CDR1 and CDR2 (germline): SQVTM, ANQGSEA. V trimming: 5 bases; J trimming: 5 bases; junction bases outside the gene matches: 8. The CDR3 consists of 13 residues. The CDR3 region is CSVYRTGSETQYF. DNA for the CDR3: TGCAGCGTTTACCGGACAGGTTCGGAGACCCAGTACTTC.

V gene TRBV6-1 combines with J gene TRBJ2-3, with D hard to call. Germline values: CDR1 MNHNS, CDR2 SASEGT. The CDR3 extends over 15 amino acids. Trimming took 2 bases from V and 2 from J, leaving 11 bases between them. The CDR3 sequence is CASSEQYGYTDTQYF. The CDR3 DNA is TGTGCCAGCAGTGAACAGTACGGATACACAGATACGCAGTATTTT.

The chain combines TRBV4-1 with TRBJ2-1, with 7 bases lining up with TRBD2. CDR1 and CDR2 (germline): MGHRA, YSYEKL. J was trimmed by 2 bases and V by 0 bases; bases with no gene match: 4. The CDR3 covers 16 residues. Written as DNA, the CDR3 is TGCGCCAGCAGCCAAGAGGCTAGCGGAGCCTACAATGAGCAGTTCTTC. This translates into CASSQEASGAYNEQFF.

The chain is built from TRBV28 and TRBJ1-6; TRBD1 aligns across 7 bases. Losses at the gene ends were 3 bases for V and 7 bases for J; bases not matched to a gene: 3. Germline CDR1 is MDHEN and CDR2 is SYDVKM. The CDR3 runs 14 residues. CDR3 loop: CASSFRTGNSPLHF. The CDR3 DNA reads TGTGCCAGCAGTTTTCGGACAGGAAATTCACCCCTCCACTTT.

This clonotype was picked up a small number of times. This chain links TRBV7-3 with TRBJ2-5, with 13 bases lining up with TRBD2. V trimming: 0 bases; J trimming: 4 bases; junction bases outside the gene matches: 8. CDR3 length equals 18 residues. Germline loops: CDR1 SGHTA, CDR2 FQGTGA. CDR3 loop: CASSLTGIGTSGTETQYF. CDR3 nucleotide sequence: TGTGCCAGCAGCTTAACTGGCATCGGGACTAGCGGGACAGAGACCCAGTACTTC.

This clonotype was detected many times. The gene calls are TRBV6-6 and TRBJ1-3, with D possibly being TRBD1 (5 bases). Germline V lookup: CDR1 MNHNY, CDR2 SVGAGI (reference sequence). V lost 2 bases and J 0 bases, leaving 8 bases between the germline ends. The length of the CDR3 is 15 residues. The CDR3 loop reads CASSYEGSSGNTIYF. CDR3 bases: TGTGCCAGCAGTTACGAGGGGAGCTCTGGAAACACCATATATTTT.

The chain carries TRBV28 and TRBJ1-6, with D unresolved. The CDR3 spans 13 residues. Trimming took 7 bases from V and 7 from J, leaving 11 bases between them. From germline, CDR1 is MDHEN and CDR2 SYDVKM. The CDR3 loop reads CASKGRQNSPLHF. Written as DNA, the CDR3 is TGTGCCAGCAAGGGAAGGCAGAATTCACCCCTCCACTTT.

This clonotype has just a few counts. The rearrangement joins TRBV27 to TRBJ2-4; D call uncertain. Trimming took 4 bases from V and 0 from J, leaving 13 bases between them. The CDR3 spans 16 residues. Germline values: CDR1 MNHEY, CDR2 SMNVEV (reference sequence). The CDR3 sequence: CASSYRMGLAKNIQYF. CDR3 nucleotides: TGTGCCAGCAGTTATCGTATGGGATTAGCCAAAAACATTCAGTACTTC.

The chain has TRBV6-6 and TRBJ1-6, with a weak D call TRBD1 (6 bases). The ends were cut back, 4 bases at V and 7 bases at J, with 14 bases in the middle. This CDR3 spans 15 amino acids. Germline-derived CDR1 and CDR2 are MNHNY and SVGAGI (reference sequence). The CDR3 DNA sequence: TGTGCCAGCAGTTCCTTCGTGGGGGCAAATTCACCCCTCCACTTT. Its protein product is CASSSFVGANSPLHF.

The V gene is TRBV4-3, the J gene TRBJ2-3; D is unclear. The CDR3 has 14 residues. The V and J ends lost 0 bases and 1 base respectively, with 5 bases between them. The germline V gene encodes CDR1 LGHNA and CDR2 YSLEER. As DNA, the CDR3 is TGCGCCAGCAGCCAAGATACCCGCACAGATACGCAGTATTTT. The encoded protein is CASSQDTRTDTQYF.

The rearrangement joins TRBV13 to TRBJ2-7; TRBD2 matches 8 bases. CDR3 length: 15 residues. After removal of 4 bases from V and 1 base from J, the junction contained 6 bases not matched to a gene. Germline V gene lookup returns CDR1 PRHDT and CDR2 FYEKMQ (reference sequence). The CDR3 DNA reads TGTGCCAGCAGCTCCGGACTAGCTGATTCCTACGAGCAGTACTTC. It codes for CASSSGLADSYEQYF.

This clonotype was observed a handful of times. The chain links TRBV6-2 or TRBV6-3 to TRBJ1-1; 8 nucleotides match TRBD1. This CDR3 has 14 amino acids. Per germline, CDR1 MNHEY and CDR2 SVGEGT. J gave up 1 base and V 6 bases, and 4 bases lay outside the gene matches. The DNA of the CDR3 is TGTGCCAGCAGCTTGACAGGGGAGAACACTGAAGCTTTCTTT. This encodes CASSLTGENTEAFF.

This clonotype occurred a few times. V gene TRBV7-2 combines with J gene TRBJ2-3; 12 bases are shared with TRBD2. The ends lost 5 bases at V and 1 base at J; junction bases unmatched: 7. The CDR3 has 17 amino acids. Germline CDR1 SGHTA, CDR2 FQGNSA. The chain's CDR3 is CASSQRLAGDRTDTQYF. CDR3 bases: TGTGCCAGCAGCCAACGACTAGCGGGGGACCGCACAGATACGCAGTATTTT.

The CDR3 reads CASSFSGRGTDTQYF. The CDR3 nucleotides read TGTGCCAGCAGTTTTAGCGGGAGGGGCACAGATACGCAGTATTTT. The V gene is TRBV12-3 or TRBV12-4, the J gene TRBJ2-3; 11 nucleotides line up with TRBD2. V lost 3 bases to trimming and J lost 1 base; unmatched junction nucleotides: 0. CDR3 length equals 15 residues.

V is TRBV20-1 and J is TRBJ1-5; possible D gene TRBD1, 5 bases. Per the germline V gene, CDR1 is DFQATT and CDR2 is SNEGSKA (reference sequence). With 0 bases removed from V and 7 bases from J, the gap between germline ends came to 13 bases. This CDR3 comprises 14 residues. CDR3 nucleotides: TGCAGTGCTAGAGACACCTCAGGGTTCCAGCCCCAGCATTTT. It translates to CSARDTSGFQPQHF.

This clonotype was picked up many times. The chain recombines TRBV6-2 or TRBV6-3 with TRBJ1-2, with D uncertain. Trimming removed 5 bases from V and 8 bases from J, with 30 bases in between. The CDR3 loop spans 18 amino acids. Looked up from germline, CDR1 is MNHEY and CDR2 is SVGEGT. CDR3 nucleotides: TGTGCCAGCAGTACCAATTCCCGGCGACATGCCCCAAGATTGGGCTACACCTTC. Amino acid sequence: CASSTNSRRHAPRLGYTF.

At least ten counts were recorded for this clonotype. The chain combines TRBV3-1 with TRBJ2-2; D might be TRBD2 (6 bases). This CDR3 has 23 residues. Trimming shortened V by 0 bases and J by 5 bases, and 34 bases separated the two germline ends. The germline CDR1 and CDR2 sequences are LGHDT and YNNKEL (reference sequence). The CDR3 DNA reads TGTGCCAGCAGCCAAGATCGGGGGACCCTACCTCCCCCCGACAGTCAGTCTACCGGGGAGCTGTTTTTT. This sequence encodes CASSQDRGTLPPPDSQSTGELFF. The full variable domain, with the rest looked up from reference TRBV3-1 and TRBJ2-2, is DTAVSQTPKYLVTQMGNDKSIKCEQNLGHDTMYWYKQDSKKFLKIMFSYNNKELIINETVPNRFSPKSPDKAHLNLHINSLELGDSAVYFCASSQDRGTLPPPDSQSTGELFFGEGSRLTVL.

The rearrangement joins TRBV19 to TRBJ1-4, with D possibly TRBD1 on 6 matching bases. In germline, CDR1 is LNHDA, CDR2 SQIVND (reference sequence). The CDR3 is 14 residues long. V was clipped by 8 bases and J by 7 bases, with 17 bases between them. CDR3 DNA: TGTGCCAGTTTCGTTGGGGGCTTTTCTGAAAAACTGTTTTTT. Translation gives CASFVGGFSEKLFF.

DNA for the CDR3: TGTGCCAGCAGTTCCCCAGCACAGGCTCAAGAGACCCAGTACTTC. This codes for CASSSPAQAQETQYF. The chain employs TRBV28 and TRBJ2-5; a weak D match, TRBD1 (5 bases). V gave up 4 bases and J gave up 2 bases, with 14 bases separating them. Germline V CDR1 and CDR2: MDHEN, SYDVKM. CDR3 size: 15 residues.

V and J are TRBV5-4 and TRBJ2-5, with TRBD1 matching over 10 bases. This CDR3 is built from 16 residues. V trimming: 0 bases; J trimming: 4 bases; junction bases outside the gene matches: 6. CDR1 SGHNT and CDR2 YYREEE come from the germline V gene (reference sequence). Written as DNA, the CDR3 is TGTGCCAGCAGCTTGGACGTCGGGACAGGGGTAGAGACCCAGTACTTC. This encodes CASSLDVGTGVETQYF.

This clonotype was seen a few times. This chain connects TRBV5-4 to TRBJ2-7, with 9 bases that match TRBD2. CDR3 size: 15 residues. Losses at the gene ends were 4 bases for V and 3 bases for J; bases not matched to a gene: 8. The germline CDR1 and CDR2 sequences are SGHNT and YYREEE (reference sequence). CDR3 protein: CASSPRSGRVYEQYF. The CDR3 coding sequence is TGTGCCAGCAGCCCTCGTAGCGGGAGAGTCTACGAGCAGTACTTC.

This chain uses TRBV28 with TRBJ2-1, with D perhaps matching TRBD2 (5 bases). The CDR3 runs to 13 residues. V shed 3 bases and J shed 8 bases, with 11 bases lying between them. Germline CDR1 is MDHEN and CDR2 is SYDVKM. The chain's CDR3 is CASSFVGRDEQFF. The CDR3 coding sequence is TGTGCCAGCAGTTTTGTAGGGAGAGATGAGCAGTTCTTC.

In this sample, this clonotype turned up many times. The gene calls are TRBV21-1 and TRBJ2-7; the table's D call of TRBD1 was not tested on the DNA. TRBV21-1 is tagged as a pseudogene. The CDR3 loop spans 14 amino acids. The CDR3 loop is CASSGGRVSYEQYF. The CDR3 bases are TGTGCCAGCAGCGGGGGCAGGGTGTCCTACGAGCAGTACTTC.

The chain links TRBV9 to TRBJ2-1; D possibly corresponds to TRBD1 (5 bases). Looked up from germline, CDR1 is SGDLS and CDR2 is YYNGEE. The length of the CDR3 is 15 residues. Deletions cut 0 bases from V and 0 bases from J, with 7 bases between. CDR3 region: CASSVDRFSYNEQFF. In DNA form, the CDR3 reads TGTGCCAGCAGCGTAGACAGGTTCTCCTACAATGAGCAGTTCTTC.

The chain has TRBV28 and TRBJ2-7; TRBD2 is a possible D gene (5 bases). This CDR3 has 14 amino acids. V lost 3 bases and J lost 2, with 11 bases in between. CDR1 MDHEN and CDR2 SYDVKM come from the germline V gene. In nucleotides, the CDR3 is TGTGCCAGCAGTTTCTCCGGACTCGCCTACGAGCAGTACTTC. It is translated as CASSFSGLAYEQYF.

This clonotype has more than one count but fewer than ten. The chain recombines TRBV15 with TRBJ2-3; tentative D call: TRBD1 (6 bases). Trimming left V 4 bases short and J 3 bases short, with 11 bases between. The CDR3 covers 14 residues. The germline gives CDR1 LNHNV, CDR2 YYDKDF (reference sequence). The CDR3 loop is CATSNRVGTDTQYF. CDR3 bases: TGTGCCACCAGCAACAGGGTGGGGACAGATACGCAGTATTTT.

This clonotype showed up just a few times. The V call is TRBV27, the J call TRBJ2-2, with TRBD1 as a possible D gene (6 bases). The CDR3 sequence is 18 residues long. Trimming took 3 bases from V and 0 from J, leaving 17 bases between them. Germline loops: CDR1 MNHEY, CDR2 SMNVEV (reference sequence). CDR3 DNA: TGTGCCAGCAGTTTCACCGTTATAGCAGGGGCGAACACCGGGGAGCTGTTTTTT. Encoded protein: CASSFTVIAGANTGELFF.

The sample holds a few counts of this clonotype. The rearrangement uses TRBV2 and TRBJ1-5; D not certain. Germline CDR1 reads SNHLY; CDR2 reads FYNNEI. Trimming shortened V by 2 bases and J by 4 bases, and 9 bases separated the two germline ends. This CDR3 comprises 14 residues. Written as DNA, the CDR3 is TGTGCCAGCAGTGAACAGTTTCTTAATCAGCCCCAGCATTTT. It codes for CASSEQFLNQPQHF.

This clonotype has only a few counts. V usage is TRBV7-2 and J usage is TRBJ2-4; 7 bases match TRBD2. Per germline, CDR1 SGHTA and CDR2 FQGNSA. V lost 5 bases, J lost 9 bases, and 10 bases stayed unmatched. The CDR3 sequence is 14 residues long. DNA for the CDR3: TGTGCCAGCAGCGCCACATCCGGGACTACCATTCAGTACTTC. It encodes CASSATSGTTIQYF.

V usage is TRBV13 and J usage is TRBJ1-1; 8 bases are shared with TRBD1. The CDR3 runs to 14 residues. From germline, CDR1 is PRHDT and CDR2 FYEKMQ (reference sequence). V was pared by 8 bases and J by 11 bases, with 16 bases of the junction left unmatched. The DNA of the CDR3 is TGTGCCAGCCGAATCCCGACAGGGGTAATGCGGGCTTTCTTT. It codes for CASRIPTGVMRAFF.